The 13 T cell receptor beta chains reported below all come from one sample, sequenced in a study of identifying expanded T cells in peripheral blood (dated by TCRdb to about 2019). Preparation of the library involved the immunoSEQ multiplex PCR assay. Imported from immuneACCESS, the table was reduced by TCRdb to in-frame sequences with V and J called. These copies leave out some clones; in studies compared against another copy, an unresolved V gene accounts for under half, and the cause of the remainder is not known. In all, the sample holds 100,000 to 150,000 clones, and about 86% of those were seen once. The ten largest clonotypes hold 8.4% of the sample. Sequenced sample: blood. The receptors come from a person between 18 and 69 years old in good health.

The chain combines TRBV4-1 with TRBJ2-7; the D gene is possibly TRBD2 (6 bases). Trimming took 5 bases from V and 1 from J, leaving 21 bases between them. Germline lookup yields CDR1 MGHRA and CDR2 YSYEKL. The CDR3 is 17 residues long. CDR3 nucleotides: TGCGCCAGCAGCGCACGGGGCGGGACGACTCCTTCCTACGAGCAGTACTTC. The encoded protein is CASSARGGTTPSYEQYF.

The chain couples TRBV6-5 to TRBJ1-2, with D possibly matching TRBD1 (6 bases). Per the germline V gene, CDR1 is MNHEY and CDR2 is SVGAGI. The germline V and J ends were trimmed by 6 bases and 4 bases, with 18 bases remaining between them. The CDR3 has 15 residues. CDR3 protein: CASRLALTGSYGYTF. The DNA for the CDR3 is TGTGCCAGCAGACTCGCACTGACAGGCTCCTATGGCTACACCTTC.

The chain combines TRBV6-5 with TRBJ1-2; TRBD1 is a possible D gene (5 bases). The germline V and J ends were trimmed by 2 bases and 3 bases, with 7 bases remaining between them. The germline gives CDR1 MNHEY, CDR2 SVGAGI. CDR3 size: 13 residues. This CDR3 is CASSYPGYYGYTF. DNA for the CDR3: TGTGCCAGCAGTTACCCAGGGTACTATGGCTACACCTTC.

This clone was recorded only once. V gene TRBV10-3 combines with J gene TRBJ2-7; D gene uncertain. The CDR3 is made up of 14 amino acids. In germline, CDR1 is ENHRY, CDR2 SYGVKD. V was cut by 0 bases and J by 2 bases, with 8 bases left in between. The chain's CDR3 is CAISESDTPYEQYF. CDR3 sequence (DNA): TGTGCCATCAGTGAGTCCGACACCCCCTACGAGCAGTACTTC.

This clone was seen a single time. The J gene is TRBJ1-4, the V gene TRBV19; D ambiguous. The CDR3 totals 14 residues. With 6 bases removed from V and 4 bases from J, the gap between germline ends came to 12 bases. CDR1 is LNHDA and CDR2 is SQIVND in the germline V gene (reference sequence). The CDR3 region is CASSHGRNNEKLFF. CDR3 in DNA: TGTGCCAGTAGCCACGGACGGAATAATGAAAAACTGTTTTTT. Variable domain in full (rest from reference TRBV19 and TRBJ1-4): DGGITQSPKYLFRKEGQNVTLSCEQNLNHDAMYWYRQDPGQGLRLIYYSQIVNDFQKGDIAEGYSVSREKKESFPLTVTSAQKNPTAFYLCASSHGRNNEKLFFGSGTQLSVL.

This chain links TRBV5-1 with TRBJ2-5; D might be TRBD2 (6 bases). CDR3 length equals 15 residues. The V end was cut by 0 bases, the J end by 2 bases, with 11 bases between. Germline-derived CDR1 and CDR2 are SGHRS and YFSETQ. The CDR3 here is CASSLGGGRQETQYF. CDR3 DNA: TGCGCCAGCAGCTTGGGCGGAGGGCGGCAAGAGACCCAGTACTTC.

The chain joins TRBV7-3 to TRBJ2-2; D might be TRBD2 (6 bases). In germline, CDR1 is SGHTA, CDR2 FQGTGA. The CDR3 runs to 14 residues. V was shortened by 2 bases and J by 3 bases, with 7 bases between the two germline ends. Written as DNA, the CDR3 is TGTGCCAGCAGCTTACGGAGGGACACCGGGGAGCTGTTTTTT. The encoded protein is CASSLRRDTGELFF.

This clone was detected only a few times. The chain employs TRBV4-1 and TRBJ2-5; 8 bases match TRBD2. CDR3 size: 15 residues. In germline, CDR1 is MGHRA, CDR2 YSYEKL. The V gene end was trimmed by 1 base and the J gene end by 5 bases; junction bases not matched to a gene: 6. CDR3 loop: CASSQAAGGGETQYF. In DNA form, the CDR3 reads TGCGCCAGCAGCCAAGCCGCGGGAGGTGGGGAGACCCAGTACTTC.

The V gene is TRBV18, the J gene TRBJ1-4; D unresolved. V gave up 4 bases and J gave up 2 bases, with 5 bases separating them. The germline CDR1 and CDR2 sequences are KGHSH and LQKENI. CDR3 length: 13 residues. The CDR3 bases are TGTGCCAGCTCACTGGCGACTAATGAAAAACTGTTTTTT. Translating it yields CASSLATNEKLFF.

The V call is TRBV7-2, the J call TRBJ1-5; D is uncertain. Per germline, CDR1 SGHTA and CDR2 FQGNSA. This CDR3 has 13 amino acids. V was cut by 1 base and J by 7 bases, with 8 bases left in between. CDR3 DNA: TGTGCCAGCAGCTTAGTTGTCGGCCAGCCCCAGCATTTT. Protein product: CASSLVVGQPQHF.

Written as DNA, the CDR3 is TGTGCCTGGAACCCGGGACAGGCGAACACTGAAGCTTTCTTT. Its protein product is CAWNPGQANTEAFF. The chain is built from TRBV30 and TRBJ1-1; 8 nucleotides agree with TRBD1. J gave up 1 base and V 4 bases, and 5 bases lay outside the gene matches. CDR1 is GTSNPN and CDR2 is SVGIG in the germline V gene (reference sequence). The CDR3 totals 14 residues.

About this clone itself: Additional DNA sequences in this sample encode the identical CDR3. The chain uses TRBV5-4 and TRBJ2-2; D unresolved. Trimming removed 4 bases at V and 0 bases at J, with 10 bases between. The CDR3 consists of 15 residues. Germline assignment: CDR1 SGHNT and CDR2 YYREEE (reference sequence). The CDR3, as DNA: TGTGCCAGCAGCCCGACCGGAACGAACACCGGGGAGCTGTTTTTT. This encodes CASSPTGTNTGELFF.

V is TRBV19 and J is TRBJ2-7; 9 nucleotides line up with TRBD1. This CDR3 has 15 amino acids. Germline CDR1 and CDR2: LNHDA and SQIVND (reference sequence). The V segment lost 6 bases and the J segment 6 bases; nucleotides outside the gene matches: 12. The CDR3 nucleotides read TGTGCCAGTAGGAACTCCGGGACAGGGTGGAGCGAGCAGTACTTC. This codes for CASRNSGTGWSEQYF. Complete variable domain (other parts from reference TRBV19 and TRBJ2-7): DGGITQSPKYLFRKEGQNVTLSCEQNLNHDAMYWYRQDPGQGLRLIYYSQIVNDFQKGDIAEGYSVSREKKESFPLTVTSAQKNPTAFYLCASRNSGTGWSEQYFGPGTRLTVT.